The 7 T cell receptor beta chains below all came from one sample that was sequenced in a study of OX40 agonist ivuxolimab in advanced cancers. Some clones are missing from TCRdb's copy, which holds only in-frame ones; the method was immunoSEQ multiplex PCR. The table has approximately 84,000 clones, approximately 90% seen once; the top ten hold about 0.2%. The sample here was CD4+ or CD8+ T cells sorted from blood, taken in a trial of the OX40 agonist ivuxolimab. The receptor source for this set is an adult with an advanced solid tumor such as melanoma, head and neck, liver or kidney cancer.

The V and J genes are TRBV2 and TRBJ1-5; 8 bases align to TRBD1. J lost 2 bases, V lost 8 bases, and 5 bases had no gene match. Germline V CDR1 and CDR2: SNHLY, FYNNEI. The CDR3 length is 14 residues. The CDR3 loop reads CASGPGQGNQPQHF. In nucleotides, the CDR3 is TGTGCCAGCGGACCGGGACAGGGCAATCAGCCCCAGCATTTT.

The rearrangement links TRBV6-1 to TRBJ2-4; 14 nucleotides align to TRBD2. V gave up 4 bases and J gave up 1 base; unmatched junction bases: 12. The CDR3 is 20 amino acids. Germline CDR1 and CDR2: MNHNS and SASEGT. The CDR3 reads CASSVLVGLAGARAKNIQYF. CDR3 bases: TGTGCCAGCAGTGTACTTGTGGGACTAGCGGGAGCAAGGGCCAAAAACATTCAGTACTTC.

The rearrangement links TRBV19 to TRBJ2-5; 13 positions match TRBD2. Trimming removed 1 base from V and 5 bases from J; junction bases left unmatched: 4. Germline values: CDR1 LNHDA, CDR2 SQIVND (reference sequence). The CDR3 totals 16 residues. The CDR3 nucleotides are TGTGCCAGTAGTATAGCTTTGACTAGCGGGGGGGAGACCCAGTACTTC. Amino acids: CASSIALTSGGETQYF.

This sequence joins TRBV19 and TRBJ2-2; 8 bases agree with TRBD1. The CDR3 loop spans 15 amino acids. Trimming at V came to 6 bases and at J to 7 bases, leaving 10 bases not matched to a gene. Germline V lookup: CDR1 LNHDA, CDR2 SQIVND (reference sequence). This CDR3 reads CASRPGQVVVGELFF. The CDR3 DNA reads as TGTGCCAGTAGACCGGGACAGGTTGTGGTCGGGGAGCTGTTTTTT.

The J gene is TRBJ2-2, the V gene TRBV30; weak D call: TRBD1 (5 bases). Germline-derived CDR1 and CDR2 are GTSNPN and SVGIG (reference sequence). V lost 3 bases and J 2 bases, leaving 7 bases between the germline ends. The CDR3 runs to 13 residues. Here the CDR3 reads CAWSGHNTGELFF. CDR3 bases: TGTGCCTGGAGCGGACATAACACCGGGGAGCTGTTTTTT.

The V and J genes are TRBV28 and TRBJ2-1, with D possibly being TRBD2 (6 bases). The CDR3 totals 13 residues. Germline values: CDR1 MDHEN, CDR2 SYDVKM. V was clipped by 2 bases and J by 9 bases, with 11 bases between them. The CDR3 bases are TGTGCCAGCAGTTTAAAGTTGCGGGGTGAGCAGTTCTTC. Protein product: CASSLKLRGEQFF.

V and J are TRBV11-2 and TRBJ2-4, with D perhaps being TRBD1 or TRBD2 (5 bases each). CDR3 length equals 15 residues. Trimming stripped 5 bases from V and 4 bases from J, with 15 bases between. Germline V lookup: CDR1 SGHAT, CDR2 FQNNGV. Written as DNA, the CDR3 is TGTGCCAGCAGCGACAGCGGCATTCTTAAAAACATTCAGTACTTC. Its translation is CASSDSGILKNIQYF.